Presented here are 11 T cell receptor beta chains from one specimen sequenced in a study of T cell clonotyping in hematopoietic cell transplantation. Assay used: immunoSEQ multiplex PCR; TCRdb lists only in-frame clones, some missing. The sample shows 37,000 or so clones, roughly 88% of them seen only once. Sequencing input: peripheral blood mononuclear cells. The receptors originated from a woman aged 40 to 49 in good health. Some clones in this sample may be carry-over from other donors' samples.

This clone is a singleton in its sample. V usage is TRBV30 and J usage is TRBJ1-1, with D possibly TRBD1 on 5 matching bases. Trimming left V 3 bases short and J 3 bases short, with 8 bases between. The germline V gene has CDR1 GTSNPN and CDR2 SVGIG (reference sequence). The CDR3 runs to 12 residues. CDR3 sequence (DNA): TGTGCCTGGAGCCTAGGGGACACTGAAGCTTTCTTT. It encodes CAWSLGDTEAFF.

This chain connects TRBV5-4 to TRBJ1-5, with D possibly matching TRBD1 (5 bases). V lost 0 bases and J lost 11, with 12 bases in between. CDR3 length: 13 amino acids. Germline CDR1 is SGHNT and CDR2 is YYREEE (reference sequence). The CDR3 is CASSLAGRSAQHF. CDR3 nucleotides: TGTGCCAGCAGCTTGGCGGGACGGTCGGCCCAGCATTTT.

This clone was recorded only once. The rearrangement joins TRBV14 to TRBJ2-5, with TRBD2 matching over 10 bases. The CDR3 spans 15 residues. The V gene end was trimmed by 6 bases and the J gene end by 6 bases; junction bases not matched to a gene: 10. Germline CDR1 is SGHDN and CDR2 is FVKESK. Written as DNA, the CDR3 is TGTGCCAGCAGTCGAGCGGGAGGGCCGATACAGACCCAGTACTTC. This sequence encodes CASSRAGGPIQTQYF. Full variable domain (outside the CDR3, taken from reference TRBV14 and TRBJ2-5): EAGVTQFPSHSVIEKGQTVTLRCDPISGHDNLYWYRRVMGKEIKFLLHFVKESKQDESGMPNNRFLAERTGGTYSTLKVQPAELEDSGVYFCASSRAGGPIQTQYFGPGTRLLVL.

J is TRBJ1-1 and V is TRBV6-1; a possible D gene is TRBD1 (5 bases). The germline gives CDR1 MNHNS, CDR2 SASEGT. V was trimmed by 2 bases and J by 4 bases, leaving 11 bases between them. This CDR3 contains 14 residues. The chain's CDR3 is CASSEFRGSTEAFF. The CDR3 region has the DNA TGTGCCAGCAGTGAATTTAGGGGTAGCACTGAAGCTTTCTTT.

This rearrangement joins TRBV28 to TRBJ1-2; D is unclear. V was pared by 3 bases and J by 3 bases, with 14 bases between. Germline V gives CDR1 MDHEN, CDR2 SYDVKM. The CDR3 is 15 residues long. CDR3 protein: CASSFPRRAHYGYTF. The CDR3 nucleotides are TGTGCCAGCAGTTTCCCCAGGAGGGCCCACTATGGCTACACCTTC.

This clone was seen more than once but under ten times. The chain carries TRBV15 and TRBJ2-7; D possibly corresponds to TRBD2 (6 bases). CDR3 length equals 16 residues. CDR1 and CDR2 from the germline V gene are LNHNV and YYDKDF (reference sequence). Deletions cut 0 bases from V and 0 bases from J, with 12 bases between. DNA of the CDR3: TGTGCCACCAGCAGAGATTCCCTAGCGAGCTCCTACGAGCAGTACTTC. Translated: CATSRDSLASSYEQYF. Combining the CDR3 with reference TRBV15 and TRBJ2-7 gives the whole variable domain DAMVIQNPRYQVTQFGKPVTLSCSQTLNHNVMYWYQQKSSQAPKLLFHYYDKDFNNEADTPDNFQSRRPNTSFCFLDIRSPGLGDTAMYLCATSRDSLASSYEQYFGPGTRLTVT.

V usage is TRBV30 and J usage is TRBJ2-1; D not resolved. CDR1 and CDR2 from the germline V gene are GTSNPN and SVGIG (reference sequence). The CDR3 sequence is 12 residues long. V lost 2 bases and J lost 2, with 4 bases in between. For the CDR3, the DNA is TGTGCCTGGAGTCGTGCCTACAATGAGCAGTTCTTC. Its translation is CAWSRAYNEQFF. The entire variable domain, with the rest obtained from reference TRBV30 and TRBJ2-1, is as follows: SQTIHQWPATLVQPVGSPLSLECTVEGTSNPNLYWYRQAAGRGLQLLFYSVGIGQISSEVPQNLSASRPQDRQFILSSKKLLLSDSGFYLCAWSRAYNEQFFGPGTRLTVL.

The chain uses TRBV5-4 and TRBJ1-5, with D unresolved. V was shortened by 0 bases and J by 7 bases, with 8 bases between the two germline ends. The CDR3 contains 13 residues. Germline CDR1 and CDR2: SGHNT and YYREEE (reference sequence). The CDR3 is CASSLDRVQPQHF. CDR3 DNA: TGTGCCAGCAGCTTGGATCGGGTACAGCCCCAGCATTTT.

A single count supports this clone. This sequence joins TRBV9 and TRBJ2-7; TRBD2 agrees at 16 bases. The CDR3 length is 17 residues. V was pared by 2 bases and J by 7 bases, with 9 bases of the junction left unmatched. Per germline, CDR1 SGDLS and CDR2 YYNGEE. Here the CDR3 reads CASSVGTSGRVEREQYF. The CDR3 DNA reads as TGTGCCAGCAGCGTCGGGACTAGCGGGAGGGTAGAGCGGGAGCAGTACTTC.

V gene TRBV5-1 combines with J gene TRBJ2-1; D remains unclear. V dropped 1 base and J dropped 5 bases, with 7 bases sitting between them. There are 13 residues in the CDR3. The germline CDR1 and CDR2 sequences are SGHRS and YFSETQ. DNA of the CDR3: TGCGCCAGCAGCTTGCAGCAGGACAATGAGCAGTTCTTC. The encoded protein is CASSLQQDNEQFF.

This clone was detected once. The chain combines TRBV29-1 with TRBJ1-2; TRBD1 matches 8 bases. CDR1 is SQVTM and CDR2 is ANQGSEA in the germline V gene. V shed 4 bases, J shed 4 bases, and the junction held 5 bases outside the gene matches. The length of the CDR3 is 13 residues. The CDR3: CSVVGDRSYGYTF. The CDR3 nucleotides are TGCAGCGTTGTGGGGGACAGGAGCTATGGCTACACCTTC.